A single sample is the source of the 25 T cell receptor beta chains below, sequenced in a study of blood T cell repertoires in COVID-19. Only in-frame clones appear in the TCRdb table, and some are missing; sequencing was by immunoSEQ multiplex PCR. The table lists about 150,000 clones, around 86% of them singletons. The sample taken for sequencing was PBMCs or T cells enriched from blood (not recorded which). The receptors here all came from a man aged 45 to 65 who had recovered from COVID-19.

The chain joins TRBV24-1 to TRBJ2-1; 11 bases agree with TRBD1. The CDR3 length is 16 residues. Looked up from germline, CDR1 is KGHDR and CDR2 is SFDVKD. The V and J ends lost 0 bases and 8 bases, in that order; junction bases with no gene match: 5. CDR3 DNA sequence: TGTGCCACCAGTGATTTGCCGGGACAGGGGGTCGATGAGCAGTTCTTC. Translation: CATSDLPGQGVDEQFF.

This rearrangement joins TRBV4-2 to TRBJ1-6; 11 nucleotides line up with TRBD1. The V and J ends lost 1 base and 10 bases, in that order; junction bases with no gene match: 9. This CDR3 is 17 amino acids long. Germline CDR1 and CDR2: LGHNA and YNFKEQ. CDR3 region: CASSQAPWGQGDSPLHF. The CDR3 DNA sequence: TGTGCCAGCAGCCAAGCCCCCTGGGGACAGGGGGACTCACCCCTCCACTTT.

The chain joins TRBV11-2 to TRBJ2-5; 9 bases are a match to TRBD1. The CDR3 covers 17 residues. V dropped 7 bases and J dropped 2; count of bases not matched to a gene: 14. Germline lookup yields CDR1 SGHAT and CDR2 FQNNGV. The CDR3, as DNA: TGTGCCAGCACCCCCCGCCCACCGACAGGGGGTCAAGAGACCCAGTACTTC. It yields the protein CASTPRPPTGGQETQYF.

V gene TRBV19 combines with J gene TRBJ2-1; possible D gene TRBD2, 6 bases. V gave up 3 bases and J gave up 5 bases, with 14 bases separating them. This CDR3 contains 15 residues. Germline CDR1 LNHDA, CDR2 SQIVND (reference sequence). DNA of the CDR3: TGTGCCAGTAGTATCGTTCTAGCGAACCACAATGAGCAGTTCTTC. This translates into CASSIVLANHNEQFF.

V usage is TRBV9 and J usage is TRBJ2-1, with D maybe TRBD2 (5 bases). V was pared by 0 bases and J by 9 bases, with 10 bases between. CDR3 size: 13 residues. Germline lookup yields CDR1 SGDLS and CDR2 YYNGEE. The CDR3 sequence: CASSVGLGIEQFF. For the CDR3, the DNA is TGTGCCAGCAGCGTAGGGCTCGGGATTGAGCAGTTCTTC.

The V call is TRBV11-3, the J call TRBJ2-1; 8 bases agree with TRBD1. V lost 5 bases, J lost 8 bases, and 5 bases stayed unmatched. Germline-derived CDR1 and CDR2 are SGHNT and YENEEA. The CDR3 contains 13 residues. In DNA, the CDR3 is TGTGCCAGCAGCCCCGGACAGGGTGATGAGCAGTTCTTC. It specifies CASSPGQGDEQFF.

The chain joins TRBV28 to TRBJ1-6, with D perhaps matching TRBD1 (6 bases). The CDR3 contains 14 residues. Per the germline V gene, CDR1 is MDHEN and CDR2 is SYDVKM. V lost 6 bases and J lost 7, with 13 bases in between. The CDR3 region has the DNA TGTGCCAGCAGACGACGGGACAACAATTCACCCCTCCACTTT. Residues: CASRRRDNNSPLHF. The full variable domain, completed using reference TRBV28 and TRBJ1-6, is DVKVTQSSRYLVKRTGEKVFLECVQDMDHENMFWYRQDPGLGLRLIYFSYDVKMKEKGDIPEGYSVSREKKERFSLILESASTNQTSMYLCASRRRDNNSPLHFGNGTRLTVT.

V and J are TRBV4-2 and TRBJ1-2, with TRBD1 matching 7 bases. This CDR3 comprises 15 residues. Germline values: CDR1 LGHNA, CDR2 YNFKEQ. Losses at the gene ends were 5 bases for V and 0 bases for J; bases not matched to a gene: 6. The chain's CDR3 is CASSARDSSNYGYTF. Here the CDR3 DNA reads TGTGCCAGCAGCGCCCGGGACAGCTCTAACTATGGCTACACCTTC.

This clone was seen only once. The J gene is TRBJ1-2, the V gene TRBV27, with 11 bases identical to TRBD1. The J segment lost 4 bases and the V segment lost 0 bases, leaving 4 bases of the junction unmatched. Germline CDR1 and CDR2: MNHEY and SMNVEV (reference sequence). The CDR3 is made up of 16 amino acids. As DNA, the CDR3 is TGTGCCAGCAGTTTATCGGGGACAGGGGGGACCTATGGCTACACCTTC. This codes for CASSLSGTGGTYGYTF.

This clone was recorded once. The CDR3 region has the DNA TGTGCCAGCTCACCCCCGGGACAGGGGGCGCGTGAAAAACTGTTTTTT. This encodes CASSPPGQGAREKLFF. The chain joins TRBV18 to TRBJ1-4; 12 bases agree with TRBD1. Losses at the gene ends were 3 bases for V and 7 bases for J; bases not matched to a gene: 6. Germline values: CDR1 KGHSH, CDR2 LQKENI. This CDR3 is 16 amino acids long.

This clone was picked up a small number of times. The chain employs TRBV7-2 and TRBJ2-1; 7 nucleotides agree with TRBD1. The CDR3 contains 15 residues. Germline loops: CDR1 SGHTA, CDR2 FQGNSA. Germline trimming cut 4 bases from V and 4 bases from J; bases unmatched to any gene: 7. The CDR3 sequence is CASSSSGQIYNEQFF. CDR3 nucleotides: TGTGCCAGCAGCTCATCGGGACAGATTTACAATGAGCAGTTCTTC.

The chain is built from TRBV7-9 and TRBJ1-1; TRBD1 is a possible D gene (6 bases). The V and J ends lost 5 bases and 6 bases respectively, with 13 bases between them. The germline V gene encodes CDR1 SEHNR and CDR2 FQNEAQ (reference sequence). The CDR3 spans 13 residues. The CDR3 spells CASSQQQGPEAFF. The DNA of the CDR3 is TGTGCCAGCAGCCAACAACAGGGTCCTGAAGCTTTCTTT.

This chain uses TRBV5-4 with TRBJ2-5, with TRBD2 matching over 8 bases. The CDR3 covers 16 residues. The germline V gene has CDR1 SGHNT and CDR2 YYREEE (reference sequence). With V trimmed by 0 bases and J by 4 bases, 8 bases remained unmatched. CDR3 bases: TGTGCCAGCAGCTTGGGGACTAGCTTTGAGGGAGAGACCCAGTACTTC. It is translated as CASSLGTSFEGETQYF. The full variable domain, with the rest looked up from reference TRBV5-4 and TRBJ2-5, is ETGVTQSPTHLIKTRGQQVTLRCSSQSGHNTVSWYQQALGQGPQFIFQYYREEENGRGNFPPRFSGLQFPNYSSELNVNALELDDSALYLCASSLGTSFEGETQYFGPGTRLLVL.

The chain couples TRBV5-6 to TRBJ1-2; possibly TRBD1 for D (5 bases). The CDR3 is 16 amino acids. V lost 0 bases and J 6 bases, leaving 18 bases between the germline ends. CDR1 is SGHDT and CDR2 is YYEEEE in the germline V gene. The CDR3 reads CASSLVGHSQRHGYTF. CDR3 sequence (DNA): TGTGCCAGCAGCTTGGTGGGGCATAGTCAAAGACATGGCTACACCTTC.

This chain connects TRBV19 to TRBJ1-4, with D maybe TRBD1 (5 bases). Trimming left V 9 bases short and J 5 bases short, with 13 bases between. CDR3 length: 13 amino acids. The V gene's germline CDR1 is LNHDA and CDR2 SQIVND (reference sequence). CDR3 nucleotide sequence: TGTGCCAGCCGACACCGGGGGAATGAAAAACTGTTTTTT. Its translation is CASRHRGNEKLFF.

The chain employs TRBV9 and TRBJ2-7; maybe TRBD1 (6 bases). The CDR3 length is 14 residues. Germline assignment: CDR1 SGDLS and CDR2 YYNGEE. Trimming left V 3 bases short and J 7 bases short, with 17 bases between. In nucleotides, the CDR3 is TGTGCCAGCAGCGCGGAACAGGGTTTGAGGGAGCAGTACTTC. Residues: CASSAEQGLREQYF.

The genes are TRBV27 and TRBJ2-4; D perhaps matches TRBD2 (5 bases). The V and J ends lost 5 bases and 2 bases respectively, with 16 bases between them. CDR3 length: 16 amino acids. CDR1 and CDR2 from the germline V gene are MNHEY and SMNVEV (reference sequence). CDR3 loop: CASSQPGMRTKNIQYF. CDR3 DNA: TGTGCCAGCAGTCAGCCGGGGATGAGGACCAAAAACATTCAGTACTTC.

In DNA, the CDR3 is TGTGCCAGCAGGCCCCCCAAGCGGGAGTACAATGAGCAGTTCTTC. This gives the protein CASRPPKREYNEQFF. The chain links TRBV6-5 to TRBJ2-1; the match to TRBD2 covers 8 bases. The V segment lost 6 bases and the J segment 4 bases; nucleotides outside the gene matches: 8. The CDR3 loop spans 15 amino acids. Per the germline V gene, CDR1 is MNHEY and CDR2 is SVGAGI.

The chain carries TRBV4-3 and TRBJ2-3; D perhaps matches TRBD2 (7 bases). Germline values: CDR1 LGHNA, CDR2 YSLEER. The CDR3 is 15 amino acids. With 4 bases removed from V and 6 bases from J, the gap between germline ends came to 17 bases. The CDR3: CASSPSLQGGDTQYF. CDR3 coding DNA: TGCGCCAGCAGCCCTTCCTTACAGGGAGGGGATACGCAGTATTTT.

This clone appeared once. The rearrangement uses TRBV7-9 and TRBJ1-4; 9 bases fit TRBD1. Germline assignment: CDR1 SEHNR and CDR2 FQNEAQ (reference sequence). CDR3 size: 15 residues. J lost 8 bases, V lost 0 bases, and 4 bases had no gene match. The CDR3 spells CASSLADRGLEKLFF. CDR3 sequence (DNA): TGTGCCAGCAGCTTAGCGGACAGGGGCTTGGAAAAACTGTTTTTT. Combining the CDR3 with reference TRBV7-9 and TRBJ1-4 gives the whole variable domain DTGVSQNPRHKITKRGQNVTFRCDPISEHNRLYWYRQTLGQGPEFLTYFQNEAQLEKSRLLSDRFSAERPKGSFSTLEIQRTEQGDSAMYLCASSLADRGLEKLFFGSGTQLSVL.

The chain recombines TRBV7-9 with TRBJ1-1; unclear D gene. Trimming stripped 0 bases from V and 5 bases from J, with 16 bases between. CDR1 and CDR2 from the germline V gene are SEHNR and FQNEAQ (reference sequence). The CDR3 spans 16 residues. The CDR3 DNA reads TGTGCCAGCAGCTTAGCTTTGGGCCCGGGAGGTACTGAAGCTTTCTTT. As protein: CASSLALGPGGTEAFF. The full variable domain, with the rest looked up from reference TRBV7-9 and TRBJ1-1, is DTGVSQNPRHKITKRGQNVTFRCDPISEHNRLYWYRQTLGQGPEFLTYFQNEAQLEKSRLLSDRFSAERPKGSFSTLEIQRTEQGDSAMYLCASSLALGPGGTEAFFGQGTRLTVV.

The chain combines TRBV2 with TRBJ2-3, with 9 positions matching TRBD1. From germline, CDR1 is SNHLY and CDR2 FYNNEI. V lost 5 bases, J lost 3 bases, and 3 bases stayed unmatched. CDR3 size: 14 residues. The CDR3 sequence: CASSRDRVTDTQYF. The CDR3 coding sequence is TGTGCCAGCAGTCGGGACAGGGTTACAGATACGCAGTATTTT.

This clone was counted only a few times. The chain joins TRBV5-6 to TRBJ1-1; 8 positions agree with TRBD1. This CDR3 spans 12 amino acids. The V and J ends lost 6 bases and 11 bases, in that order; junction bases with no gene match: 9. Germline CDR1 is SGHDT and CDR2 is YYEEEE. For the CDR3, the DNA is TGTGCCAGCATTTATCGGACAGGGAGGGCTTTCTTT. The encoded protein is CASIYRTGRAFF. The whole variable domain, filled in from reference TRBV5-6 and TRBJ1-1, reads DAGVTQSPTHLIKTRGQQVTLRCSPKSGHDTVSWYQQALGQGPQFIFQYYEEEERQRGNFPDRFSGHQFPNYSSELNVNALLLGDSALYLCASIYRTGRAFFGQGTRLTVV.

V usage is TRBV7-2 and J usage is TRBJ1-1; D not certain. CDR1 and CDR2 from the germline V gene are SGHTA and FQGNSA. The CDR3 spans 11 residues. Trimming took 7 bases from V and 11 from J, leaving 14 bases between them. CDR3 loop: CASTSAVGAFF. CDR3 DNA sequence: TGTGCCAGCACGAGCGCCGTCGGGGCTTTCTTT.

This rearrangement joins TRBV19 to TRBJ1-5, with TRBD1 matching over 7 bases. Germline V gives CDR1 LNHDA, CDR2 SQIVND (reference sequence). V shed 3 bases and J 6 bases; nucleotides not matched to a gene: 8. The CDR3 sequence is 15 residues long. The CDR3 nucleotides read TGTGCCAGTAGTATCGAAACAGGGGTAAGTCAGCCCCAGCATTTT. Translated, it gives CASSIETGVSQPQHF.